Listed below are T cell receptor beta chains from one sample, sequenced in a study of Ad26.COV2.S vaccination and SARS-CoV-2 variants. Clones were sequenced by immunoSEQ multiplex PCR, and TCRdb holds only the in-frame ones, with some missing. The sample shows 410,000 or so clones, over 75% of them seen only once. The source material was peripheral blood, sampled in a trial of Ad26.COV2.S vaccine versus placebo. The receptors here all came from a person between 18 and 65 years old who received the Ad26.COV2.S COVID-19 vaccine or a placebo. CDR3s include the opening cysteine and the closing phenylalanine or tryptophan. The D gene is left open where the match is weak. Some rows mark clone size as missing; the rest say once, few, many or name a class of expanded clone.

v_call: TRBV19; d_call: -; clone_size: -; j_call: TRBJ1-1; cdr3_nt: TGTGCCAGTACCCTGGTAGGGTCCAACACTGAAGCTTTCTTT; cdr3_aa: CASTLVGSNTEAFF
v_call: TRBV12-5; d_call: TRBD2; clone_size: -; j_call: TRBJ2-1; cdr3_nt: TGTGCTAGTGGTTCCCAGCTAGCGGCGCCGAACAATGAGCAGTTCTTC; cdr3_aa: CASGSQLAAPNNEQFF
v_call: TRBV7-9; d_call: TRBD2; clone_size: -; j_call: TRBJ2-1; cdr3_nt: TGCGCCAGCAGGTGGGGGGGTTCAGACAATGAGCAGTTCTTC; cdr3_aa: CASRWGGSDNEQFF
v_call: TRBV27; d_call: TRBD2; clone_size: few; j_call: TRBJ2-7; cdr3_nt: TGTGCCAGCAGTTTATCTGTACTAGCGGACACCTACGAGCAGTACTTC; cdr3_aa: CASSLSVLADTYEQYF
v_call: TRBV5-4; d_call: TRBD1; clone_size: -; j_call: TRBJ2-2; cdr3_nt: TGTGCCAGCAGCGGCCGGGACAGGGGCACCGGGGAGCTGTTTTTT; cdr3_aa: CASSGRDRGTGELFF
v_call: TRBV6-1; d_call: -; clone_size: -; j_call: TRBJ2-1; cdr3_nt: TGTGCCAGCAGTGAAGCTTGGGGTGAGCAGTTCTTC; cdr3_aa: CASSEAWGEQFF
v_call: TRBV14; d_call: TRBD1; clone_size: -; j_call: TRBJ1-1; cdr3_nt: TGTGCCAGCAGCCATCCCCGGGACAGGGACACTGAAGCTTTCTTT; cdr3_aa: CASSHPRDRDTEAFF
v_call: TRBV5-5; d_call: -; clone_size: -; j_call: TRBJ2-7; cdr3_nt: TGTGCCAGCAGACAGGACTTGGGACCGTTTTACGAGCAGTACTTC; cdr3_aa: CASRQDLGPFYEQYF
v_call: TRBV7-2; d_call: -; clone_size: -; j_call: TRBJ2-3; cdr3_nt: TGTGCCAGCAGCTTATTCCCGGGGGCAGATACGCAGTATTTT; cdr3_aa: CASSLFPGADTQYF
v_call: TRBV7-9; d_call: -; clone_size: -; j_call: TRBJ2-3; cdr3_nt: TGTGCCAGCAGCGCCGGGAGTTACACAGATACGCAGTATTTT; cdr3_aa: CASSAGSYTDTQYF
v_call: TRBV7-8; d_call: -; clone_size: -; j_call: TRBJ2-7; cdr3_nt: TGTGCCAGCAGCTCCAGGCCCCCGGAGGGGTACGAGCAGTACTTC; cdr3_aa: CASSSRPPEGYEQYF
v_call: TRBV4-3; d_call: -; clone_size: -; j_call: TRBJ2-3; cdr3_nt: TGCGCCAGCAGCCAAGATACGGGAGCCGGAGATACGCAGTATTTT; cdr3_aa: CASSQDTGAGDTQYF
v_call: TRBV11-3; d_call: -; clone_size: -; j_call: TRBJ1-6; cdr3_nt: TGTGCCAGCAGCTTGTCCTATAATTCACCCCTCCACTTT; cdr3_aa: CASSLSYNSPLHF
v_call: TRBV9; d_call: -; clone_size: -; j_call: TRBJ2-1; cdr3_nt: TGTGCCAGCAGCGGACAGGGAAGGGGGGCCAATGAGCAGTTCTTC; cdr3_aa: CASSGQGRGANEQFF
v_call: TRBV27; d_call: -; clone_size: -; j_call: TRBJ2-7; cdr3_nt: TGTGCCAGCAGTTTCTCTAAATCCTACGAGCAGTACTTC; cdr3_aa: CASSFSKSYEQYF
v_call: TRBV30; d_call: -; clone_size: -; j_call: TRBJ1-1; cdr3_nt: TGTGCCTGGACTTACTACACTGAAGCTTTCTTT; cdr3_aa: CAWTYYTEAFF
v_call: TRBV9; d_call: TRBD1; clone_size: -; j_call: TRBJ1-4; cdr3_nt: TGTGCCAGCAGCGACAGGGGGAATGAAAAACTGTTTTTT; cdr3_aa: CASSDRGNEKLFF
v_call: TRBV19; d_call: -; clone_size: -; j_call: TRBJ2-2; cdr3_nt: TGTGCCAGTAGTATAGTAGAGAACACCGGGGAGCTGTTTTTT; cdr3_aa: CASSIVENTGELFF
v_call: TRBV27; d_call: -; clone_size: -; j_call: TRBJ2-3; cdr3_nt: TGTGCCAGCAGCCAAACTAGGATAGTCACAGATACGCAGTATTTT; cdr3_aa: CASSQTRIVTDTQYF
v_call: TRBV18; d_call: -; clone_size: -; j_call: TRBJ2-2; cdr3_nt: TGTGCCAGCTCACCACGCAGGGGAAACATCGCGAACACCGGGGAGCTGTTTTTT; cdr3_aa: CASSPRRGNIANTGELFF
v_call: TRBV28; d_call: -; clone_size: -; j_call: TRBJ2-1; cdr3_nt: TGTGCCAGCAGTACCTCTAGGGAGGAGGTGGATGAGCAGTTCTTC; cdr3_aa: CASSTSREEVDEQFF
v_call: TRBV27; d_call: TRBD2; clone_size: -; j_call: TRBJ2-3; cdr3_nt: TGTGCCAGCAGGGTCCTAGCGGGCCCCACAGATACGCAGTATTTT; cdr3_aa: CASRVLAGPTDTQYF
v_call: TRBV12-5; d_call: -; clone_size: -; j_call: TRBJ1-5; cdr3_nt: TGTGCTAGTGGAGATAGGGGGAGCAATCAGCCCCAGCATTTT; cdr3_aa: CASGDRGSNQPQHF
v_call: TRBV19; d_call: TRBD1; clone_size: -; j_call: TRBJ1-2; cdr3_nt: TGTGCCAGTAGATCGACAGGGGACTACACCTTC; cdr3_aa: CASRSTGDYTF
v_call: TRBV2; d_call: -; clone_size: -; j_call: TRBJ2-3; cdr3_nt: TGTGCCAGCAGTGAAGTTCTAGGACCCGCGGGAGATACGCAGTATTTT; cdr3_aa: CASSEVLGPAGDTQYF
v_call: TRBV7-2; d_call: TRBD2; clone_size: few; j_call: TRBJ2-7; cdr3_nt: TGTGCCAGCAGCCTAGCGGGAGGGGCATACGAGCAGTACTTC; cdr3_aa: CASSLAGGAYEQYF
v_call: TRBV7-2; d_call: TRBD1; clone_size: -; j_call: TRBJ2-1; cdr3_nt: TGTGCCAGCAGCCCCAGGGGGAACTCCTACAATGAGCAGTTCTTC; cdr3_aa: CASSPRGNSYNEQFF
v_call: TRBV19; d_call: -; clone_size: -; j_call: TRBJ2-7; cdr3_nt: TGTGCCAGTAGTGGTAACTCGGGACATAACTCCTACGAGCAGTACTTC; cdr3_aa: CASSGNSGHNSYEQYF
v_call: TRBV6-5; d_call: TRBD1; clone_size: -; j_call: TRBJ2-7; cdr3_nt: TGTGCCAGCGCGATGGACAGGGTGATCTACGAGCAGTACTTC; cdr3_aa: CASAMDRVIYEQYF
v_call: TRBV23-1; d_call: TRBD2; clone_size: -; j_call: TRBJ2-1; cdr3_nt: TGCGCCAGCAGTCAAACGCGGACTAGCGGGACTTACAATGAGCAGTTCTTC; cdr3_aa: CASSQTRTSGTYNEQFF
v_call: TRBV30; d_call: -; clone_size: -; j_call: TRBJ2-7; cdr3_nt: TGTGCCTGGAGTAATGGGGTGAGGAACTCCTACGAGCAGTACTTC; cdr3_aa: CAWSNGVRNSYEQYF
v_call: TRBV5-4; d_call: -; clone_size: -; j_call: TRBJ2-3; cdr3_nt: TGTGCCAGCAGCTTCGCGGGGAACACAGATACGCAGTATTTT; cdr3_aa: CASSFAGNTDTQYF
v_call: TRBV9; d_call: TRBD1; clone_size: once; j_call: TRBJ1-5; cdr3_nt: TGTGCCGCTAAAGAGACAGGGGAGGGCAATCAGCCCCAGCATTTT; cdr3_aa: CAAKETGEGNQPQHF
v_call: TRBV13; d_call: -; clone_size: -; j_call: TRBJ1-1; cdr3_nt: TGTGCCAGCAGCGTACAGAGTGAAGCTTTCTTT; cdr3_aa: CASSVQSEAFF
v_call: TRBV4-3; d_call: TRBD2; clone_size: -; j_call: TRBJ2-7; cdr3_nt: TGCGCCAGCAGCAAGGGAGCGGGAATCTCCTACGAGCAGTACTTC; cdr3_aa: CASSKGAGISYEQYF
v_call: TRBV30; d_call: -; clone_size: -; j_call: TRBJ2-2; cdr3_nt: TGTGCCTGGAGTAGGACAGCTACTCACGGGGAGCTGTTTTTT; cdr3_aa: CAWSRTATHGELFF
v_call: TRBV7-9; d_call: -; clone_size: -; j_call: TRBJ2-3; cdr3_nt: TGTGCCAGCAGCTTGTCTGCGTTCACAGATACGCAGTATTTT; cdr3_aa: CASSLSAFTDTQYF
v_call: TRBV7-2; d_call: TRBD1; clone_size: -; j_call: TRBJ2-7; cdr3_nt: TGTGCCAGCAGCCTAGAACCGTCAGGGGGCTACGAGCAGTACTTC; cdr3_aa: CASSLEPSGGYEQYF
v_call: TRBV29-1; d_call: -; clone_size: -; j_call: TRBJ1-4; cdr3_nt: TGCAGCGCAAGGACTTTTGAGGGTGAAAAACTGTTTTTT; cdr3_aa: CSARTFEGEKLFF
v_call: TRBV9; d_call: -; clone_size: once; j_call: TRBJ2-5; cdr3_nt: TGTGCCAGCAGCGTAGGGGACAGGGCGCCTAGCGGGCCCGGAGAGACCCAGTACTTC; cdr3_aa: CASSVGDRAPSGPGETQYF
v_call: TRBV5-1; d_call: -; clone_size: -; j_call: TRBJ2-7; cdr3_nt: TGCGCCAGCAGCTTTCGGGCCGGGAGCGGATCCTACGAGCAGTACTTC; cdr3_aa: CASSFRAGSGSYEQYF
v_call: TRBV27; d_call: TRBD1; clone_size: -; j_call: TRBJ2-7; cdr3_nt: TGTGCCAGCAGTTCACCCGGACAGGGGACGTACGAGCAGTACTTC; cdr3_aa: CASSSPGQGTYEQYF
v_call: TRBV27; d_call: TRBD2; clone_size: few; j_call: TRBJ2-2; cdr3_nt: TGTGCCAGCAGTTTATTCCCGGGACTAGCGACCGGGGAGCTGTTTTTT; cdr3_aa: CASSLFPGLATGELFF
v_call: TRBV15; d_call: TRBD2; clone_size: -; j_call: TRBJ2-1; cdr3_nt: TGTGCCACCAGCACAACTCGACTAGCGGGATCCCTCTACAATGAGCAGTTCTTC; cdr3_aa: CATSTTRLAGSLYNEQFF
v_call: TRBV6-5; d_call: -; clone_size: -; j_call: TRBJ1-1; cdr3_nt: TGTGCCAGCAGCTACACGGGTACTGAAGCTTTCTTT; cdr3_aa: CASSYTGTEAFF
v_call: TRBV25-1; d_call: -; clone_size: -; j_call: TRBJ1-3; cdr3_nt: TGTGCCAGCAGACCATCCTCTGGAAACACCATATATTTT; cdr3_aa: CASRPSSGNTIYF
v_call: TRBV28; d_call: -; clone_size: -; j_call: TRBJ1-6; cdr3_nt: TGTGCCAGCAGTTTACAGGATTATAATTCACCCCTCCACTTT; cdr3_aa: CASSLQDYNSPLHF
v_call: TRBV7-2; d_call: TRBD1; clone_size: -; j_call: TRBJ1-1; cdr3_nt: TGTGCCAGCAACGTACAGGGGGCGACTGAAGCTTTCTTT; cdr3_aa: CASNVQGATEAFF
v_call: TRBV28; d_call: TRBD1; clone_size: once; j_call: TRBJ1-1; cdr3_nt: TGTGCCAGCAGTTTGGCGGGACAGGATTTTTTCACTGAAGCTTTCTTT; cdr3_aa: CASSLAGQDFFTEAFF
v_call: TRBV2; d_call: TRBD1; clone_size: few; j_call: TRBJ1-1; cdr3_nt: TGTGCCAGCAGTGTGTGGGACAGAGAAGCTTTCTTT; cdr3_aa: CASSVWDREAFF
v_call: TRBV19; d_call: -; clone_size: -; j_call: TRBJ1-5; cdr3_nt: TGTGCCAGTAGTTCCAGGCGGTTCGGCAATCAGCCCCAGCATTTT; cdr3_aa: CASSSRRFGNQPQHF
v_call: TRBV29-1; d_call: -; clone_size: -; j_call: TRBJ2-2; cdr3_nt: TGCAGTGGGGGGCGCAGGACCGGGGAGCTGTTTTTT; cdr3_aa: CSGGRRTGELFF
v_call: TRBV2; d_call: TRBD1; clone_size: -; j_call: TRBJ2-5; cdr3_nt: TGTGCCAGCAGTGAGGCAGGGGGCGTGACCCAGTACTTC; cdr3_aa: CASSEAGGVTQYF
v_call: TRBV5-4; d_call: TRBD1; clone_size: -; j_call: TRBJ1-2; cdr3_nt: TGTGCCAGCAGCTTTGACAGGGATGCTGGCTACACCTTC; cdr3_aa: CASSFDRDAGYTF
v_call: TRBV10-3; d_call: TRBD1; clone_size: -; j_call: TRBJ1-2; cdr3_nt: TGTGCCATCAATGCAGGGACAGGAACTAACTATGGCTACACCTTC; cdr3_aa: CAINAGTGTNYGYTF
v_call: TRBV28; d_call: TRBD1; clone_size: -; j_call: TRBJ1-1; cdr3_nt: TGTGCCAGCAGTACAACAGGGGGGAGAGAAGCTTTCTTT; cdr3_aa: CASSTTGGREAFF
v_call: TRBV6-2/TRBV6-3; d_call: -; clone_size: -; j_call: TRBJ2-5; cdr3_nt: TGTGCCAGCAGTTACCAGGTGGAGACCCAGTACTTC; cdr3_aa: CASSYQVETQYF
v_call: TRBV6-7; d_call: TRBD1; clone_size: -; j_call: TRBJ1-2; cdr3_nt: TGTGCCAGCAGTTACCCCCCAGGGGGAGAAGGCTATGGCTACACCTTC; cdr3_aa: CASSYPPGGEGYGYTF
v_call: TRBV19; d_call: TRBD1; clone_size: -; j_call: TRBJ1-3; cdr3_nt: TGTGCCAGTAGTGACAGGGAGGCCTCTGGAAACACCATATATTTT; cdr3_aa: CASSDREASGNTIYF